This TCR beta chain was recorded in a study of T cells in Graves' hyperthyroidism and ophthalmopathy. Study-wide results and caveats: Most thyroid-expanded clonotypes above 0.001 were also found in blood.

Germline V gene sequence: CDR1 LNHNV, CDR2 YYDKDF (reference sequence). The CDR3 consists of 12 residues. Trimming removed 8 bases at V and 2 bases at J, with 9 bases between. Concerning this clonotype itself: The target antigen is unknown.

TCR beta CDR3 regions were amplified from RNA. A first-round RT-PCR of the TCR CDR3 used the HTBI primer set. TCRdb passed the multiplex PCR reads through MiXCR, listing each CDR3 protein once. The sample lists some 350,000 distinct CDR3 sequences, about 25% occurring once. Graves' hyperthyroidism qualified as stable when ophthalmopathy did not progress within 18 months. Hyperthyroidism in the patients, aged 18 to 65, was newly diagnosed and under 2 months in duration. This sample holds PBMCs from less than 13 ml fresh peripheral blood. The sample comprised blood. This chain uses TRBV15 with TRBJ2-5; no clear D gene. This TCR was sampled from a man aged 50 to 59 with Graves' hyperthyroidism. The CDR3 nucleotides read TGTGCCACCTCCGCAGGACAAGAGACCCAGTACTTC. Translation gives CATSAGQETQYF. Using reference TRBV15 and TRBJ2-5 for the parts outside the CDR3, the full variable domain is DAMVIQNPRYQVTQFGKPVTLSCSQTLNHNVMYWYQQKSSQAPKLLFHYYDKDFNNEADTPDNFQSRRPNTSFCFLDIRSPGLGDTAMYLCATSAGQETQYFGPGTRLLVL.